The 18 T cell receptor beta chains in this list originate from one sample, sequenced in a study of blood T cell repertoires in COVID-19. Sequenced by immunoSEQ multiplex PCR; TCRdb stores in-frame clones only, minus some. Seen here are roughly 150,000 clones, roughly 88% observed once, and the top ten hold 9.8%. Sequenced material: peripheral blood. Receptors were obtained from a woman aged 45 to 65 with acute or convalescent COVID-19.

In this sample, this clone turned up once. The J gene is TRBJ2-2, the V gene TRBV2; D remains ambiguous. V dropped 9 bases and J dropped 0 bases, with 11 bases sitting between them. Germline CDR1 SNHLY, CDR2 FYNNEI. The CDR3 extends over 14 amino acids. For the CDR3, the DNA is TGTGCCAGGCAGGCGCTCGCGAACACCGGGGAGCTGTTTTTT. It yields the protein CARQALANTGELFF.

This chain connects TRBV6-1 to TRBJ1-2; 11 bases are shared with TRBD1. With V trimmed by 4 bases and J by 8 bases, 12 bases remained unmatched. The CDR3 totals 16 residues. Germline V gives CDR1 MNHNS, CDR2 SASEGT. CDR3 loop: CASSGPPGQGASGYTF. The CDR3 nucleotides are TGTGCCAGCAGTGGCCCGCCAGGACAGGGGGCGAGCGGCTACACCTTC.

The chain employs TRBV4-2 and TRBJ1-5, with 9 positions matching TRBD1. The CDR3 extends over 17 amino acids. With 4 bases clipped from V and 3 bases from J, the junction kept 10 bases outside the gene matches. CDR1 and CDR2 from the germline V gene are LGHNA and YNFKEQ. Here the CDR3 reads CASSRGGDRAFNQPQHF. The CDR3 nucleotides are TGTGCCAGCAGCCGAGGGGGGGACAGGGCCTTCAATCAGCCCCAGCATTTT.

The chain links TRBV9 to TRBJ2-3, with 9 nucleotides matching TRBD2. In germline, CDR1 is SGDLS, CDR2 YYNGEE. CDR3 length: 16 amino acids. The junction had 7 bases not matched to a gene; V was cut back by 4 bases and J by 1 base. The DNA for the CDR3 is TGTGCCAGCAGCCTCTGGGCTAGCGGGGGCACAGATACGCAGTATTTT. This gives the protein CASSLWASGGTDTQYF.

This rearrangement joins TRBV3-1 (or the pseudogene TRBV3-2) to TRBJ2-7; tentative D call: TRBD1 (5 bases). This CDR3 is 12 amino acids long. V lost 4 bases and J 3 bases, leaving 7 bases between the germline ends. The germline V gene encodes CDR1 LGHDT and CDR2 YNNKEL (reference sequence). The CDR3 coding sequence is TGTGCCAGCAGCCCAGGGTACTACGAGCAGTACTTC. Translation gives CASSPGYYEQYF.

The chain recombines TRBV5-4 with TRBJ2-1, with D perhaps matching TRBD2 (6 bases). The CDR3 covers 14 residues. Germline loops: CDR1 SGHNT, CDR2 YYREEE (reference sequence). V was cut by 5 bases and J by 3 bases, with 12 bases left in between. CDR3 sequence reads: CASRSGELYNEQFF. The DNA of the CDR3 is TGTGCCAGCAGATCGGGGGAGCTCTACAATGAGCAGTTCTTC.

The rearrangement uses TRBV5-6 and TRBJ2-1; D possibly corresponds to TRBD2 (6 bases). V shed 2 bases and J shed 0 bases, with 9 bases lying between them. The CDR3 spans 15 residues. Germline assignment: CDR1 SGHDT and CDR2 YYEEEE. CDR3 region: CASSFGGLSYNEQFF. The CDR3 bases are TGTGCCAGCAGCTTCGGGGGACTCTCCTACAATGAGCAGTTCTTC.

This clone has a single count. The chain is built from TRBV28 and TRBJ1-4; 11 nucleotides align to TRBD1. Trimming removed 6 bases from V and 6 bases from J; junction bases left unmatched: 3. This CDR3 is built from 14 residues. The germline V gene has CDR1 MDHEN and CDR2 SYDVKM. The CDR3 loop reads CASRRTGGHEKLFF. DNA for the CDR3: TGTGCCAGCAGAAGGACAGGGGGCCATGAAAAACTGTTTTTT.

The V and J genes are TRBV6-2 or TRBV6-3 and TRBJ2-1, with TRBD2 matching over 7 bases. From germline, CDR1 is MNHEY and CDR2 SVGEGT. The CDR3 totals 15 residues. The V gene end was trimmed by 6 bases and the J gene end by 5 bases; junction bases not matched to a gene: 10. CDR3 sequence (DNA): TGTGCCAGCAGCCGAAGCGGGATGGTGGACAATGAGCAGTTCTTC. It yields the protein CASSRSGMVDNEQFF.

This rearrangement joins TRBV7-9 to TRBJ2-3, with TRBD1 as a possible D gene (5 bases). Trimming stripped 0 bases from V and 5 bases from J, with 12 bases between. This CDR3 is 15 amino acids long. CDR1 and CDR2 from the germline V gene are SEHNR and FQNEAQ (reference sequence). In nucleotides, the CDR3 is TGTGCCAGCAGCTTAGCGTCAGGGATGGGAGATACGCAGTATTTT. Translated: CASSLASGMGDTQYF.

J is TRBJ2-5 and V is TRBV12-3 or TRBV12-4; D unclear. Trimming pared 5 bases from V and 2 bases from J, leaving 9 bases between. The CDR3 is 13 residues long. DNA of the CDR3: TGTGCCAGCAGTGCCTCACATCAAGAGACCCAGTACTTC. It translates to CASSASHQETQYF.

CDR3 sequence reads: CASSPEKPGQGLHEQFF. CDR3 DNA sequence: TGTGCCAGCAGCCCAGAAAAACCGGGACAGGGCTTACATGAGCAGTTCTTC. The rearrangement joins TRBV7-9 to TRBJ2-1; 9 nucleotides align to TRBD1. Germline V lookup: CDR1 SEHNR, CDR2 FQNEAQ (reference sequence). Unmatched junction bases numbered 16, after V lost 5 bases and J lost 8 bases. CDR3 length: 17 residues.

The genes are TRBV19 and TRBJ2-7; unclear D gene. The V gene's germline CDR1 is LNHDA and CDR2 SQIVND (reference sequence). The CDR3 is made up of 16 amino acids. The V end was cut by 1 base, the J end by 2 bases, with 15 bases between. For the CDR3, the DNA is TGTGCCAGTAGTATAGTCTCGAGTCTTTTCGCCTACGAGCAGTACTTC. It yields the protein CASSIVSSLFAYEQYF.

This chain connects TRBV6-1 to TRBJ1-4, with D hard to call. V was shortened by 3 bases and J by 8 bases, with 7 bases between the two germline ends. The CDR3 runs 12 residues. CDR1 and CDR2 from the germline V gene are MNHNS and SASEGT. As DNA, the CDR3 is TGTGCCAGCAGTGAGAGAGGGGAAAAACTGTTTTTT. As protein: CASSERGEKLFF.

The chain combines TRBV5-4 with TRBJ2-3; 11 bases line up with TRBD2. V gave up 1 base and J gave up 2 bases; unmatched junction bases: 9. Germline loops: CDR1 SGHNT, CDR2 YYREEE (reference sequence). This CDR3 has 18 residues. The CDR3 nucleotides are TGTGCCAGCAGCTTGCAGTTAGCGGGAGGGGACTACACAGATACGCAGTATTTT. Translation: CASSLQLAGGDYTDTQYF.

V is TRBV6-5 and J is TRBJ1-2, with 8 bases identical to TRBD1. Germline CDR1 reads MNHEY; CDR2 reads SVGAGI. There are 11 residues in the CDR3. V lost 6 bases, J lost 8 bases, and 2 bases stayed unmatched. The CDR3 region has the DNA TGTGCCAGCAGGACAGGGGTAGGCTACACCTTC. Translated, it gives CASRTGVGYTF.

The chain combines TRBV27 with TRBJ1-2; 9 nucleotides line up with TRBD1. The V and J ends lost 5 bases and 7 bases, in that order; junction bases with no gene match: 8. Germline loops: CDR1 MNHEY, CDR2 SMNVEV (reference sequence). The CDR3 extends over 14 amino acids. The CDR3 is CASSPDRGYRGYTF. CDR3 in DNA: TGTGCCAGCAGTCCCGACAGGGGGTATCGTGGCTACACCTTC.

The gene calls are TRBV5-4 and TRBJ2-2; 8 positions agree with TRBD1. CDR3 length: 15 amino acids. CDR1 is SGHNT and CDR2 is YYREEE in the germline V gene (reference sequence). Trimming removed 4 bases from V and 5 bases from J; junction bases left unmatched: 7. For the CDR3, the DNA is TGTGCCAGCAGCGCTCGGACAGGGAAAACCGGGGAGCTGTTTTTT. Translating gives CASSARTGKTGELFF.